This T cell receptor (beta chain) appears in the sequencing data of a study of control samples from healthy donors and cancer patients. The CDR3 loop spans 15 amino acids. Germline V gene data show CDR1 as LGHNA and CDR2 as YNFKEQ. V was pared by 4 bases and J by 3 bases, with 9 bases of the junction left unmatched. Method: immunoSEQ multiplex PCR; TCRdb's copy keeps in-frame clones and lacks some. The table has under 55,000 clones, around 93% seen once. The sample taken for sequencing was PBMCs. The receptor was isolated from a woman aged 40 to 50 with head and neck cancer. The V call is TRBV4-2, the J call TRBJ2-7; 7 nucleotides line up with TRBD2. CDR3 DNA sequence: TGTGCCAGCAGCCGAGGGAGCGGGGCCGACTACGAGCAGTACTTC. Translating gives CASSRGSGADYEQYF.